Sequencing of this T cell receptor (beta chain) was carried out in a study of blood T cell repertoires in COVID-19. This table comes from immunoSEQ multiplex PCR, and its TCRdb copy is limited to in-frame clones, with some not included. The repertoire consists of 65,000 to 75,000 clones, with 80% occurring once and the leading ten covering about an eighth. This CDR3 comprises 15 residues. With 0 bases removed from V and 9 bases from J, the gap between germline ends came to 12 bases. Looked up from germline, CDR1 is LNHNV and CDR2 is YYDKDF (reference sequence). The sequencing input was peripheral blood. This clonotype originated in a human donor in a cohort sampled during active COVID-19. This chain connects TRBV15 to TRBJ1-6, with D possibly being TRBD1 (6 bases). The CDR3 spells CATSREIGGLSPLHF. The DNA for the CDR3 is TGTGCCACCAGCAGAGAAATCGGGGGGCTTTCACCCCTCCACTTT.